This T cell receptor beta chain was captured by sequencing in a study of T cell changes during pregnancy in multiple sclerosis. TCRdb's table, derived via immunoSEQ multiplex PCR, lists solely in-frame clones and lacks some. Seen here are approximately 13,000 clones, roughly 94% observed once, and the top ten hold almost 0.3%. Trimming left V 4 bases short and J 10 bases short, with 16 bases between. The CDR3 spans 13 residues. Germline V lookup: CDR1 MNHNS, CDR2 SASEGT. The sequencing here drew on CD4+ T cells from peripheral blood mononuclear cells, taken before pregnancy. The gene calls are TRBV6-1 and TRBJ1-1; D perhaps matches TRBD1 (6 bases). The receptor's source is a female donor with multiple sclerosis, enrolled in a pregnancy study. For the CDR3, the DNA is TGTGCCAGCAGTGTTCGACAGGAAGAGGGAGCTTTCTTT. It encodes CASSVRQEEGAFF.